One T cell receptor (beta chain) is described in this entry. V gave up 5 bases and J gave up 6 bases; unmatched junction bases: 8. Germline CDR1 reads LNHDA; CDR2 reads SQIVND (reference sequence). The CDR3 length is 15 residues. Sequencing of TCR-alpha and TCR-beta chains was unpaired. Sequencing used immunoSEQ multiplex PCR; TCRdb keeps in-frame clones, though not all of them. The data show 88,000 or so clones, with about nine tenths seen just once and 1.5% to 2% held by the top ten. After thawing and overnight rest, PBMC were stained with GMM-loaded CD1B tetramer, viability dye and anti-CD3 for sorting. C32 glucose monomycolate from Rhodococcus equi was loaded onto the CD1B tetramers. Each donor contributed 75,000 to 100,000 sorted tetramer-negative cells. The source of the sample is a study of T cells in tuberculosis. Overall study: The T cells targeted glucose monomycolate, a mycobacterial lipid, via CD1B. Study observations and caveats: Some low-affinity tetramer-binding T cells may be absent from this sample.

The material sequenced was CD1b-GMM tetramer-negative cells sorted from PBMCs. The V gene is TRBV19, the J gene TRBJ2-1, with 9 bases that match TRBD2. This sequence originates from an adult woman with latent tuberculosis. The chain's CDR3 is CASSPGLAIGNEQFF. Here the CDR3 DNA reads TGTGCCAGTAGTCCAGGACTAGCGATAGGCAATGAGCAGTTCTTC.